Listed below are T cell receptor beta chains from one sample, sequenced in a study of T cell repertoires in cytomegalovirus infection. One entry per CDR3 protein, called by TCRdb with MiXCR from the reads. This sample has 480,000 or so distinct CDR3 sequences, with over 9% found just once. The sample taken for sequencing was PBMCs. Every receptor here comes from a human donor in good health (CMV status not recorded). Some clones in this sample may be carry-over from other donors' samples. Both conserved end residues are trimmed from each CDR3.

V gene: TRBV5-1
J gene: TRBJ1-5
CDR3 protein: ASSRNGANNQPQH

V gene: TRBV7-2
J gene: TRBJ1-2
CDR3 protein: ASSYIHRGYYGYT

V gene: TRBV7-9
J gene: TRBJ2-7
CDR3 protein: ASSRLFRGSPYHEQY

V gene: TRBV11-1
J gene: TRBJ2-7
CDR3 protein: ASSLYQVSYEQY

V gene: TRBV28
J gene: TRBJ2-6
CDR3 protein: ASSFPQGAKSGANVLT

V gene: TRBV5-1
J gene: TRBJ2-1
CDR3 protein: ASSPSQGGSYNEQF

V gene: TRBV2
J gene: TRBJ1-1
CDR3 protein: ASRAGTSNTEAF

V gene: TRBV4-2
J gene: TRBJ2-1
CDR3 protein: ASSQDGERGGPGYNEQF

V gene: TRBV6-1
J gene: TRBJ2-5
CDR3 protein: ASSSGGPETQY

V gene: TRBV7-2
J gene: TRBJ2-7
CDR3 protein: ASSLGQRSYEQY

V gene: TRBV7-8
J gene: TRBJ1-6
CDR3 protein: ASSLSYSKINSPLH

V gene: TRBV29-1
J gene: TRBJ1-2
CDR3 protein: SVEGTGADYGYT

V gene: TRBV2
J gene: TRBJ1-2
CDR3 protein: ASSEGGAGNGYT

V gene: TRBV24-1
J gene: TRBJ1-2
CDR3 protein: ATSDTGQGGAYGYT

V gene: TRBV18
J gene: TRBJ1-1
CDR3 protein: ASSPTTGGGNTEAF

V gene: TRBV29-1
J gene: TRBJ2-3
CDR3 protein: SVGTGEPYNH

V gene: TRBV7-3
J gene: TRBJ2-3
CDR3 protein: ASSLNPGLAGSGSDTQY

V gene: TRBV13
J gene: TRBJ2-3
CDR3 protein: ASSSLGGGQY

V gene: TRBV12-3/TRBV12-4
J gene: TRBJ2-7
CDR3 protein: ASSPDRAYEQY

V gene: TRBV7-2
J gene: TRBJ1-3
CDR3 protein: ASRDFQSGNTIY

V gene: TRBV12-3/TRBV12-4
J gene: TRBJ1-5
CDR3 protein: ASSLGGTPNQPQH

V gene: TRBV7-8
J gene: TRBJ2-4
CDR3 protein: ASSLAGHIQY

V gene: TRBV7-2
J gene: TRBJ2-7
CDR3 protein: ASSYFQGGSYEQY

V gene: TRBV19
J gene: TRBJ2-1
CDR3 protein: ASSITPSGEQF

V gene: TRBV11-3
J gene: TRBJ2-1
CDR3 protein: ASSRRQTHSYNEQF

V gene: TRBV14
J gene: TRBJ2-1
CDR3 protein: ASSQTLAVSYNEQF

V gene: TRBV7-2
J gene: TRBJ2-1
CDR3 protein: ASSLAMSSYNEQF

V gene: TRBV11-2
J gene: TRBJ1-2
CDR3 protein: ASSPVVGYGYT

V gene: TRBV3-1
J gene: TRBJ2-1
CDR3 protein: ASSQVDRNNEQF

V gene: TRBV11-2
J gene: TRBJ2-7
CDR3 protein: ASSWVGNEQY

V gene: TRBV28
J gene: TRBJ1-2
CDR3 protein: ASSFAGGNYGYT

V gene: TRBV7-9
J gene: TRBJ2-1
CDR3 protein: ASSLHRGEQF

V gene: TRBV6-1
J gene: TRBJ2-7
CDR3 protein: ASSEILGTGGYEQY

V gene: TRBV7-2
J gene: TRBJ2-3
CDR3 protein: ASSLLRGPDTQY

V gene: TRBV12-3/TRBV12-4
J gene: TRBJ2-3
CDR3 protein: ASRRGLGLQMLDTQY

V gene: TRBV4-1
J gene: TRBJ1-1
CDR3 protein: ASSQRSTEAF

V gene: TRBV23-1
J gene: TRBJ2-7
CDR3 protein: ASSLDTETH

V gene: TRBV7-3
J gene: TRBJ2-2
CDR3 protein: ASSSPPDRVGLTGELF

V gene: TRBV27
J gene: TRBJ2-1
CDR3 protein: ASCSIGSEQF

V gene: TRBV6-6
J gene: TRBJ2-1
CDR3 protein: ASSLPLGNNEQF

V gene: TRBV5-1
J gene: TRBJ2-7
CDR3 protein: ASSLGHTTYEQY

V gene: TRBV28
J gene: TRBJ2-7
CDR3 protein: ASSPFTSESSYEQY

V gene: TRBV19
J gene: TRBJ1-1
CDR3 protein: ASEDRGNTEAF

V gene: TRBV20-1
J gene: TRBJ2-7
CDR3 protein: SARDQGTAEQY

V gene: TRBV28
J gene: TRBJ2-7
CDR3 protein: ASSPPPGLAGVQAYEQY

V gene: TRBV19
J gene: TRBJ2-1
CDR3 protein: ASSIDREGYNEQF

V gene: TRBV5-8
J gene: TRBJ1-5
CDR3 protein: ASSSRGYQPQH

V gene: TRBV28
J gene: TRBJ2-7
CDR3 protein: ASSGPSGTGTYEQY

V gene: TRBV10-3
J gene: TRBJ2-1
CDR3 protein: AISVWQGNKQGEGVQF

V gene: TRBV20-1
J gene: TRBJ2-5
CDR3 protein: SANVWGESH

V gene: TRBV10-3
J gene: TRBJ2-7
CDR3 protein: AISESTLSYEQY

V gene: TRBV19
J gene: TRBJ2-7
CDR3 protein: ASSPWTGGPYEQY

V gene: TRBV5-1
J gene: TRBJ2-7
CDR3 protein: ASSLRLARDEQY

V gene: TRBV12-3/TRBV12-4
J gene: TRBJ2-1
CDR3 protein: ASSNLGEQF